Detailed here is one T cell receptor beta chain. Its cognate antigen is unknown. The donors belonged to the roughly 110-subject validation cohort, separate from the roughly 670-subject first cohort. The CDR3 runs to 14 residues. Germline V gene lookup returns CDR1 SGHRS and CDR2 YFSETQ. V was pared by 4 bases and J by 0 bases, with 0 bases of the junction left unmatched. This sample was taken from a study of cytomegalovirus exposure and HLA in healthy donors. Study at large: According to later analysis, the same platform produced the roughly 120 validation and several hundred first-cohort repertoires. Regarding the study as a whole: In vitro testing confirmed a few CMV-associated chains as specific for CMV antigens. Both high specificity and high sensitivity reportedly marked the classifier's diagnosis of cytomegalovirus status.

Using immunoSEQ multiplex PCR, the repertoire was profiled, and TCRdb retains in-frame clones only, with some absent. The sample lists a few hundred thousand clones; approximately 86% were seen once. This chain uses TRBV5-1 with TRBJ2-2, with 7 bases matching TRBD2. The sample comprised PBMCs. The receptor was isolated from a man aged 25 to 40 in good health and CMV-seronegative. The CDR3 nucleotides read TGCGCCAGCAGCGGACTAGCGAACACCGGGGAGCTGTTTTTT. This codes for CASSGLANTGELFF.